Sequencing of this TCR beta chain was carried out in a study of CD8+CD57+ T cells in acquired aplastic anemia. Across the study: Average DNA yield from sorted CD4+ and CD8+ cells was roughly 3.1 ug.

CDR3 and TCR beta VDJ profiling relied on genomic DNA as the template. TCRdb passed the reads through MiXCR, listing each CDR3 protein once. This sample has about 43,000 distinct CDR3 sequences, with approximately 63% found just once. This clonotype showed up just once. Its antigen is unidentified. The CDR3 is 13 residues long. The germline V gene encodes CDR1 LNHDA and CDR2 SQIVND (reference sequence). The germline V and J ends were trimmed by 4 bases and 4 bases, with 10 bases remaining between them. Whole-study findings and limits: Patient and control CD8+ Simpson's diversity was not significantly different.

CD8+CD57+ cell expansion, shown by flow cytometry, had occurred in the patients selected for sequencing. When blood sampling took place, the patients had received no therapy. The sample was sorted CD4+, CD8+, or CD8+CD57+ T cells (not recorded which) from PBMCs. The genes are TRBV19 and TRBJ1-2; no definite D call. The clonotype comes from a human donor with aplastic anemia. CDR3 region: CASSRVGSYGYTF. The CDR3 DNA sequence: TGTGCCAGTAGTAGGGTAGGGAGCTATGGCTACACCTTC. Complete variable domain (other parts from reference TRBV19 and TRBJ1-2): DGGITQSPKYLFRKEGQNVTLSCEQNLNHDAMYWYRQDPGQGLRLIYYSQIVNDFQKGDIAEGYSVSREKKESFPLTVTSAQKNPTAFYLCASSRVGSYGYTFGSGTRLTVV.